The entry that follows covers one T cell receptor (beta chain) sequence. No antigen is known for it. This sample was included in a study of Ad26.COV2.S vaccination and SARS-CoV-2 variants. About the study: Doses of Ad26.COV2.S were injected into muscle once or twice, 56 days apart.

Study results and caveats: Substantial post-vaccination breadth of spike-specific CD8+ and CD4+ T cell responses was reported.

Method: immunoSEQ multiplex PCR; TCRdb's copy keeps in-frame clones and lacks some. The data show fewer than 400,000 clones, with approximately 80% seen just once and 2.1% held by the top ten. Specified treatment: around 19 received Ad26.COV2.S at low or high dose, single or two shots; about 5 received placebo; per-sample allocation not given. The study sampled participants on day 63 after the first vaccine or placebo injection. The individual, an adult aged 18-55 years, was a donor in Boston. Expression of Wuhan-strain SARS-CoV-2 spike came from the Ad26 vector that formed the vaccine. The sample was peripheral blood, taken in a trial of Ad26.COV2.S vaccine versus placebo. The receptor was isolated from a person aged 18-65 years who received the Ad26.COV2.S COVID-19 vaccine or a placebo.

The CDR3 DNA is TGTGCCAGCAGATTCGGACTAGCGCCGAACAATGAGCAGTTCTTC. It codes for CASRFGLAPNNEQFF. This chain links TRBV6-5 with TRBJ2-1; 9 bases line up with TRBD2. The CDR3 totals 15 residues. V was clipped by 6 bases and J by 5 bases; unmatched bases: 8. Per germline, CDR1 MNHEY and CDR2 SVGAGI.